This is a list of T cell receptor beta chains from one sample in a study of CD4 T cells in relation to SARS-CoV-2 and coronaviruses. Sequencing used immunoSEQ multiplex PCR; TCRdb keeps in-frame clones, though not all of them. Here the sample spans some 29,000 clones, less than 85% being singletons. Their specific antigens are unknown. The sample taken for sequencing was CD4+ T cells from PBMCs, cultured in vitro. The receptors here all came from a human donor in good health. Both conserved end residues are part of each CDR3.

TRBV24-1 | CATFGPNGYTF
TRBV9 | CASSVASIFETQYF
TRBV2 | CASNRRGTTEAFF
TRBV30 | CAWSVKDSHTYEQYF
TRBV6-1 | CASSEARARSQETQYF
TRBV25-1 | CASSEYGGGNEQFF
TRBV6-5 | CASSYSASTEKLFF
TRBV9 | CASSAPPGQGSYEQYF
TRBV7-2 | CASSPGGLAGRNTQYF
TRBV5-5 | CASSFLGGYGYTF
TRBV4-2 | CASSQVGTSGSYEQYF
TRBV6-5 | CASSYWGRDTGELFF
TRBV6-5 | CASREQGNRYEQYF
TRBV4-1 | CASSQLGTSDEQFF
TRBV11-1 | CASSLEVYTEAFF
TRBV19 | CASSIEGVGVGNTIYF
TRBV7-4 | CASSLGGAGGTDTQYF
TRBV18 | CASSPAGPYGYTF
TRBV6-6 | CASSVPGDGTDTQYF
TRBV7-9 | CASSEGQPYQETQYF
TRBV5-8 | CASSRTGPYEQYF
TRBV19 | CASSWGDRENIQYF
TRBV7-9 | CASSSAGGGNNEQFF
TRBV5-5 | CASSSRQGPPGNTIYF
TRBV19 | CASSIDHGRSYGYTF
TRBV6-2/TRBV6-3 | CASSYPSTGTEAFF
TRBV7-2 | CASSPGLSNEQFF
TRBV11-1 | CASSLEIGQGWRAFF
TRBV7-9 | CATPFEAGNTIYF